This record looks at one TCR beta chain sequence and its context. The antigen remains unidentified. The data were taken from a study of cytomegalovirus exposure and HLA in healthy donors. Germline CDR1 reads LGHNA; CDR2 reads YSLEER. This CDR3 region has 17 residues. Trimming left V 0 bases short and J 3 bases short, with 14 bases between. Study-level findings and limits: Later analysis associated a missense DCLRE1C variant with TCR beta V- and J-gene trimming. Three CMV-associated chains proved CMV antigen-specific in vitro. Common viral pathogens seemed, in a later analysis, to connect with several of the most significant clusters.

The PCR ran on 60 Vbeta and 13 Jbeta primers. Sequencing was performed with immunoSEQ multiplex PCR; in TCRdb, only in-frame clones are kept and a portion is missing. The table records 150,000 to 200,000 clones, approximately 80% of them present only once. The sample consisted of PBMCs. V is TRBV4-3 and J is TRBJ2-2, with D maybe TRBD2 (6 bases). This TCR came from a man aged 25 to 40 in good health and CMV-seronegative. The CDR3 region is CASSQEPGLFYTGELFF. The CDR3 region has the DNA TGCGCCAGCAGCCAAGAACCGGGACTCTTCTACACCGGGGAGCTGTTTTTT.